These 19 T cell receptor beta chains were all obtained from the same sample, sequenced in a study of neurological immune-mediated disorders. TCRdb redid the calling of the 5' RACE reads with MiXCR, one entry per CDR3 protein. The table includes 65,000 to 80,000 distinct CDR3 sequences, 4.8% detected once. Sequencing was performed on PBMCs. These receptors all come from a woman between 65 and 79 years old with multiple sclerosis.

This clonotype was seen repeatedly, ten times or more. The chain recombines TRBV20-1 with TRBJ2-1, with 11 bases aligning to TRBD1. V dropped 4 bases and J dropped 6; count of bases not matched to a gene: 5. The CDR3 is 14 residues long. CDR1 is DFQATT, CDR2 SNEGSKA, per germline (reference sequence). The CDR3 is CSATRGQGGNEQFF. The CDR3 DNA sequence: TGCAGTGCTACCAGGGGACAGGGGGGCAATGAGCAGTTCTTC.

Comment on this clonotype: A read error is possible here, since a much larger clone lies one base away. The rearrangement joins TRBV29-1 to TRBJ1-2; 10 bases line up with TRBD1. Germline CDR1 and CDR2: SQVTM and ANQGSEA. This CDR3 is 14 amino acids long. This CDR3 is CSVETGGGSYGYSF. As DNA, the CDR3 is TGCAGCGTGGAGACAGGGGGCGGTTCCTATGGCTACAGCTTC.

This clonotype appeared many times. The rearrangement joins TRBV20-1 to TRBJ1-1; the D is unclear. V was trimmed by 0 bases and J by 1 base, leaving 6 bases between them. Germline V gene lookup returns CDR1 DFQATT and CDR2 SNEGSKA (reference sequence). There are 13 residues in the CDR3. The CDR3 sequence is CSARDTANTEAFF. CDR3 coding DNA: TGCAGTGCTAGAGACACAGCGAACACTGAAGCTTTCTTT.

Many counts were recorded for this clonotype. This chain joins TRBV5-1 and TRBJ2-3, with D tentatively TRBD2 (5 bases). V was shortened by 1 base and J by 0 bases, with 12 bases between the two germline ends. Germline assignment: CDR1 SGHRS and CDR2 YFSETQ. The CDR3 is 16 amino acids. CDR3 sequence (DNA): TGCGCCAGCAGCTTGAGTGTACGGGGTAGCACAGATACGCAGTATTTT. This encodes CASSLSVRGSTDTQYF.

The sample holds a few counts of this clonotype. The chain has TRBV5-6 and TRBJ2-7, with D possibly being TRBD2 (5 bases). The CDR3 consists of 15 residues. V shed 0 bases and J shed 5 bases, with 15 bases lying between them. Germline CDR1 reads SGHDT; CDR2 reads YYEEEE. CDR3 residues: CASSLGRGRIHEQYF. The CDR3 region has the DNA TGTGCCAGCAGCTTGGGGCGCGGGCGTATACACGAGCAGTACTTC.

This clonotype has a count of ten or more. This chain uses TRBV7-2 with TRBJ1-4, with 7 bases that match TRBD1. The germline V gene has CDR1 SGHTA and CDR2 FQGNSA. This CDR3 region has 15 residues. The J segment lost 8 bases and the V segment lost 2 bases, leaving 8 bases of the junction unmatched. The CDR3 sequence: CASSLTQGFGEKLFF. CDR3 nucleotide sequence: TGTGCCAGCAGCTTAACACAGGGGTTTGGGGAAAAACTGTTTTTT.

Many counts were recorded for this clonotype. This rearrangement joins TRBV7-2 to TRBJ2-3, with TRBD2 matching 7 bases. V gave up 0 bases and J gave up 11 bases; unmatched junction bases: 14. Germline CDR1 is SGHTA and CDR2 is FQGNSA. The CDR3 is 16 residues long. In DNA, the CDR3 is TGTGCCAGCAGCTTAGCGACGGGACTAAATGGCGAACGGCAGTATTTT. Its translation: CASSLATGLNGERQYF.

This clonotype was counted at least ten times. This chain joins TRBV20-1 and TRBJ1-1, with a weak D call TRBD1 (5 bases). Germline V CDR1 and CDR2: DFQATT, SNEGSKA (reference sequence). V was clipped by 1 base and J by 1 base, with 10 bases between them. CDR3 length equals 14 residues. CDR3 sequence reads: CSARGRGGNTEAFF. For the CDR3, the DNA is TGCAGTGCTAGAGGTAGGGGTGGGAACACTGAAGCTTTCTTT.

Ten or more counts support this clonotype. This rearrangement joins TRBV12-3 or TRBV12-4 to TRBJ2-7; D is uncertain. Trimming removed 4 bases at V and 3 bases at J, with 4 bases between. This CDR3 region has 11 residues. The CDR3 here is CASSSYYEQYF. For the CDR3, the DNA is TGTGCCAGCAGTTCCTACTACGAGCAGTACTTC.

This clonotype has only a few counts. The J gene is TRBJ1-2, the V gene TRBV7-9; D might be TRBD1 (5 bases). V lost 5 bases to trimming and J lost 2 bases, with 15 bases between them. CDR3 length equals 15 residues. The germline V gene has CDR1 SEHNR and CDR2 FQNEAQ (reference sequence). The CDR3 DNA reads as TGTGCCAGCAGCGACTGGGACGGCCCCAACTATGGCTACACCTTC. It yields the protein CASSDWDGPNYGYTF. Variable domain in full (rest from reference TRBV7-9 and TRBJ1-2): DTGVSQNPRHKITKRGQNVTFRCDPISEHNRLYWYRQTLGQGPEFLTYFQNEAQLEKSRLLSDRFSAERPKGSFSTLEIQRTEQGDSAMYLCASSDWDGPNYGYTFGSGTRLTVV.

This clonotype has ten or more counts. The chain joins TRBV7-8 to TRBJ1-4; TRBD1 agrees at 7 bases. This CDR3 spans 16 amino acids. Germline V gives CDR1 SGHVS, CDR2 FQNEAQ. V gave up 4 bases and J gave up 8 bases; unmatched junction bases: 13. CDR3 DNA sequence: TGTGCCAGCAGCTCGCAGCTGACAGGGAGGGCGGAAAAACTGTTTTTT. Translating it yields CASSSQLTGRAEKLFF. The variable domain in full, completed from reference TRBV7-8 and TRBJ1-4, reads GAGVSQSPRYKVAKRGQDVALRCDPISGHVSLFWYQQALGQGPEFLTYFQNEAQLDKSGLPSDRFFAERPEGSVSTLKIQRTQQEDSAVYLCASSSQLTGRAEKLFFGSGTQLSVL.

This clonotype was detected ten times or more. This chain connects TRBV6-5 to TRBJ1-2; a possible D gene is TRBD1 (5 bases). Germline V gene sequence: CDR1 MNHEY, CDR2 SVGAGI. The length of the CDR3 is 14 residues. V lost 5 bases, J lost 7 bases, and 17 bases lay in between. CDR3 in DNA: TGTGCCAGCAGTCCAACAGGTGACCTTCTTGGCTACACCTTC. Translating it yields CASSPTGDLLGYTF.

This clonotype was detected ten times or more. V is TRBV4-1 and J is TRBJ1-3; D unresolved. The germline CDR1 and CDR2 sequences are MGHRA and YSYEKL. This CDR3 is 13 amino acids long. The V and J ends lost 4 bases and 4 bases respectively, with 8 bases between them. The CDR3 is CASSLTAGNTIYF. The CDR3 bases are TGCGCCAGCAGCCTTACGGCCGGAAACACCATATATTTT.

This clonotype was seen at least ten times. The V call is TRBV29-1, the J call TRBJ1-6; D gene uncertain. The length of the CDR3 is 13 residues. The V end was cut by 7 bases, the J end by 10 bases, with 17 bases between. Germline V lookup: CDR1 SQVTM, CDR2 ANQGSEA. CDR3 region: CSAAQSVSSPLHF. The DNA for the CDR3 is TGCAGCGCCGCACAGTCCGTCAGCTCACCCCTCCACTTT.

CDR3 DNA: TGTGCCAGCTCACCAGGACGTGAGGGTCGTGGCTACACCTTC. This gives the protein CASSPGREGRGYTF. V gene TRBV18 combines with J gene TRBJ1-2; D is unclear. Germline CDR1 is KGHSH and CDR2 is LQKENI. V shed 2 bases and J shed 7 bases, with 14 bases lying between them. This CDR3 has 14 residues.

Many counts were recorded for this clonotype. The chain recombines TRBV12-3 or TRBV12-4 with TRBJ2-3; 7 nucleotides match TRBD1. The V gene end was trimmed by 6 bases and the J gene end by 1 base; junction bases not matched to a gene: 10. The CDR3 has 16 amino acids. CDR3 in amino acids: CASSQRGQGGTDTQYF. CDR3 coding DNA: TGTGCCAGCAGCCAAAGGGGGCAGGGGGGCACAGATACGCAGTATTTT.

This clonotype was seen at least ten times. This sequence joins TRBV7-2 and TRBJ2-1, with D perhaps matching TRBD2 (6 bases). Trimming removed 6 bases at V and 2 bases at J, with 17 bases between. CDR1 SGHTA and CDR2 FQGNSA come from the germline V gene. The CDR3 is made up of 16 amino acids. CDR3 nucleotides: TGTGCCAGCAGGCCCCGCGAGGGAGGTGCCTACAATGAGCAGTTCTTC. Translating it yields CASRPREGGAYNEQFF. Full variable domain (outside the CDR3, taken from reference TRBV7-2 and TRBJ2-1): GAGVSQSPSNKVTEKGKDVELRCDPISGHTALYWYRQSLGQGLEFLIYFQGNSAPDKSGLPSDRFSAERTGGSVSTLTIQRTQQEDSAVYLCASRPREGGAYNEQFFGPGTRLTVL.

This clonotype was seen at least ten times. The chain combines TRBV5-1 with TRBJ1-4, with TRBD1 matching over 9 bases. CDR3 length: 14 amino acids. J lost 6 bases, V lost 0 bases, and 0 bases had no gene match. The V gene's germline CDR1 is SGHRS and CDR2 YFSETQ. CDR3: CASSLGDRDEKLFF. DNA for the CDR3: TGCGCCAGCAGCTTGGGGGACAGGGATGAAAAACTGTTTTTT.

At least ten counts were recorded for this clonotype. The V gene is TRBV27, the J gene TRBJ2-5; D could derive from TRBD1 or TRBD2 (6 bases each). Between the trimmed V and J ends, which lost 8 bases and 5 bases, there was a span of 18 bases. Germline V gene lookup returns CDR1 MNHEY and CDR2 SMNVEV (reference sequence). The length of the CDR3 is 14 residues. CDR3 residues: CASGPLGGTETQYF. The CDR3 nucleotides read TGTGCCAGCGGGCCGTTAGGGGGGACGGAGACCCAGTACTTC.